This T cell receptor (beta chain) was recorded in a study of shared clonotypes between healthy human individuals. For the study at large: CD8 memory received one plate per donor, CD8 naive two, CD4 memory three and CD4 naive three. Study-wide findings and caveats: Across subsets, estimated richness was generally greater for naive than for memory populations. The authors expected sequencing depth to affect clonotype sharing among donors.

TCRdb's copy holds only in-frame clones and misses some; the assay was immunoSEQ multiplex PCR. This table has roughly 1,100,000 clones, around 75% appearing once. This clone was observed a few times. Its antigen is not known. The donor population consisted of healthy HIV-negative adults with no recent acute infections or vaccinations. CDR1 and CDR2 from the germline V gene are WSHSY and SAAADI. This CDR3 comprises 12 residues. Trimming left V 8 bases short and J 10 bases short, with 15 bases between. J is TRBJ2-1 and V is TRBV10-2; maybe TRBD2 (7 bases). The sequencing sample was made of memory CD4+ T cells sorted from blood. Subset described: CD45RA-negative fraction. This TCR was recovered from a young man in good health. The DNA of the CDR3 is TGCGCCAGCGGGAGGGGGGTTGGGGAGCAGTTCTTC. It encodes CASGRGVGEQFF.